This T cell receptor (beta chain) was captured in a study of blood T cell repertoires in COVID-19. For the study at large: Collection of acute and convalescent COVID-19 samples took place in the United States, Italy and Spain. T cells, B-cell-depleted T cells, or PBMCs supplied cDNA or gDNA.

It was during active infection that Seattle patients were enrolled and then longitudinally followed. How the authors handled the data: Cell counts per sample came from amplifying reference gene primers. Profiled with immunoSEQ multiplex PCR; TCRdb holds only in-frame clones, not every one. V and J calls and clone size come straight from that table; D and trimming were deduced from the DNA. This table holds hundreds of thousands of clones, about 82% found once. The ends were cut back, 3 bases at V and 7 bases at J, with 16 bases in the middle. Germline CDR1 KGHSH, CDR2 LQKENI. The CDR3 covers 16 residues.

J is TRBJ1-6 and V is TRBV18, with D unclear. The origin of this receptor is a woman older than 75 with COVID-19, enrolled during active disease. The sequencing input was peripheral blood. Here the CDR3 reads CASSPELPSGNSPLHF. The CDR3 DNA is TGTGCCAGCTCACCCGAACTGCCCTCGGGGAATTCACCCCTCCACTTT.